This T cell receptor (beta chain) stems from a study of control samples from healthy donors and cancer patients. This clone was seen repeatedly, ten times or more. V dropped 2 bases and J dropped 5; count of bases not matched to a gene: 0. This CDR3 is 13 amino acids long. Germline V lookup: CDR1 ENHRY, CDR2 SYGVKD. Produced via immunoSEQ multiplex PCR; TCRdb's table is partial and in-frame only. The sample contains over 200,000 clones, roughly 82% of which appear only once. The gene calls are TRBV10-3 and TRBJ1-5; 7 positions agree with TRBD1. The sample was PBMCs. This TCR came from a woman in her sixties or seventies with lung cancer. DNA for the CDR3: TGTGCCATCAGTGAGGACAGGGATCAGCCCCAGCATTTT. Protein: CAISEDRDQPQHF.